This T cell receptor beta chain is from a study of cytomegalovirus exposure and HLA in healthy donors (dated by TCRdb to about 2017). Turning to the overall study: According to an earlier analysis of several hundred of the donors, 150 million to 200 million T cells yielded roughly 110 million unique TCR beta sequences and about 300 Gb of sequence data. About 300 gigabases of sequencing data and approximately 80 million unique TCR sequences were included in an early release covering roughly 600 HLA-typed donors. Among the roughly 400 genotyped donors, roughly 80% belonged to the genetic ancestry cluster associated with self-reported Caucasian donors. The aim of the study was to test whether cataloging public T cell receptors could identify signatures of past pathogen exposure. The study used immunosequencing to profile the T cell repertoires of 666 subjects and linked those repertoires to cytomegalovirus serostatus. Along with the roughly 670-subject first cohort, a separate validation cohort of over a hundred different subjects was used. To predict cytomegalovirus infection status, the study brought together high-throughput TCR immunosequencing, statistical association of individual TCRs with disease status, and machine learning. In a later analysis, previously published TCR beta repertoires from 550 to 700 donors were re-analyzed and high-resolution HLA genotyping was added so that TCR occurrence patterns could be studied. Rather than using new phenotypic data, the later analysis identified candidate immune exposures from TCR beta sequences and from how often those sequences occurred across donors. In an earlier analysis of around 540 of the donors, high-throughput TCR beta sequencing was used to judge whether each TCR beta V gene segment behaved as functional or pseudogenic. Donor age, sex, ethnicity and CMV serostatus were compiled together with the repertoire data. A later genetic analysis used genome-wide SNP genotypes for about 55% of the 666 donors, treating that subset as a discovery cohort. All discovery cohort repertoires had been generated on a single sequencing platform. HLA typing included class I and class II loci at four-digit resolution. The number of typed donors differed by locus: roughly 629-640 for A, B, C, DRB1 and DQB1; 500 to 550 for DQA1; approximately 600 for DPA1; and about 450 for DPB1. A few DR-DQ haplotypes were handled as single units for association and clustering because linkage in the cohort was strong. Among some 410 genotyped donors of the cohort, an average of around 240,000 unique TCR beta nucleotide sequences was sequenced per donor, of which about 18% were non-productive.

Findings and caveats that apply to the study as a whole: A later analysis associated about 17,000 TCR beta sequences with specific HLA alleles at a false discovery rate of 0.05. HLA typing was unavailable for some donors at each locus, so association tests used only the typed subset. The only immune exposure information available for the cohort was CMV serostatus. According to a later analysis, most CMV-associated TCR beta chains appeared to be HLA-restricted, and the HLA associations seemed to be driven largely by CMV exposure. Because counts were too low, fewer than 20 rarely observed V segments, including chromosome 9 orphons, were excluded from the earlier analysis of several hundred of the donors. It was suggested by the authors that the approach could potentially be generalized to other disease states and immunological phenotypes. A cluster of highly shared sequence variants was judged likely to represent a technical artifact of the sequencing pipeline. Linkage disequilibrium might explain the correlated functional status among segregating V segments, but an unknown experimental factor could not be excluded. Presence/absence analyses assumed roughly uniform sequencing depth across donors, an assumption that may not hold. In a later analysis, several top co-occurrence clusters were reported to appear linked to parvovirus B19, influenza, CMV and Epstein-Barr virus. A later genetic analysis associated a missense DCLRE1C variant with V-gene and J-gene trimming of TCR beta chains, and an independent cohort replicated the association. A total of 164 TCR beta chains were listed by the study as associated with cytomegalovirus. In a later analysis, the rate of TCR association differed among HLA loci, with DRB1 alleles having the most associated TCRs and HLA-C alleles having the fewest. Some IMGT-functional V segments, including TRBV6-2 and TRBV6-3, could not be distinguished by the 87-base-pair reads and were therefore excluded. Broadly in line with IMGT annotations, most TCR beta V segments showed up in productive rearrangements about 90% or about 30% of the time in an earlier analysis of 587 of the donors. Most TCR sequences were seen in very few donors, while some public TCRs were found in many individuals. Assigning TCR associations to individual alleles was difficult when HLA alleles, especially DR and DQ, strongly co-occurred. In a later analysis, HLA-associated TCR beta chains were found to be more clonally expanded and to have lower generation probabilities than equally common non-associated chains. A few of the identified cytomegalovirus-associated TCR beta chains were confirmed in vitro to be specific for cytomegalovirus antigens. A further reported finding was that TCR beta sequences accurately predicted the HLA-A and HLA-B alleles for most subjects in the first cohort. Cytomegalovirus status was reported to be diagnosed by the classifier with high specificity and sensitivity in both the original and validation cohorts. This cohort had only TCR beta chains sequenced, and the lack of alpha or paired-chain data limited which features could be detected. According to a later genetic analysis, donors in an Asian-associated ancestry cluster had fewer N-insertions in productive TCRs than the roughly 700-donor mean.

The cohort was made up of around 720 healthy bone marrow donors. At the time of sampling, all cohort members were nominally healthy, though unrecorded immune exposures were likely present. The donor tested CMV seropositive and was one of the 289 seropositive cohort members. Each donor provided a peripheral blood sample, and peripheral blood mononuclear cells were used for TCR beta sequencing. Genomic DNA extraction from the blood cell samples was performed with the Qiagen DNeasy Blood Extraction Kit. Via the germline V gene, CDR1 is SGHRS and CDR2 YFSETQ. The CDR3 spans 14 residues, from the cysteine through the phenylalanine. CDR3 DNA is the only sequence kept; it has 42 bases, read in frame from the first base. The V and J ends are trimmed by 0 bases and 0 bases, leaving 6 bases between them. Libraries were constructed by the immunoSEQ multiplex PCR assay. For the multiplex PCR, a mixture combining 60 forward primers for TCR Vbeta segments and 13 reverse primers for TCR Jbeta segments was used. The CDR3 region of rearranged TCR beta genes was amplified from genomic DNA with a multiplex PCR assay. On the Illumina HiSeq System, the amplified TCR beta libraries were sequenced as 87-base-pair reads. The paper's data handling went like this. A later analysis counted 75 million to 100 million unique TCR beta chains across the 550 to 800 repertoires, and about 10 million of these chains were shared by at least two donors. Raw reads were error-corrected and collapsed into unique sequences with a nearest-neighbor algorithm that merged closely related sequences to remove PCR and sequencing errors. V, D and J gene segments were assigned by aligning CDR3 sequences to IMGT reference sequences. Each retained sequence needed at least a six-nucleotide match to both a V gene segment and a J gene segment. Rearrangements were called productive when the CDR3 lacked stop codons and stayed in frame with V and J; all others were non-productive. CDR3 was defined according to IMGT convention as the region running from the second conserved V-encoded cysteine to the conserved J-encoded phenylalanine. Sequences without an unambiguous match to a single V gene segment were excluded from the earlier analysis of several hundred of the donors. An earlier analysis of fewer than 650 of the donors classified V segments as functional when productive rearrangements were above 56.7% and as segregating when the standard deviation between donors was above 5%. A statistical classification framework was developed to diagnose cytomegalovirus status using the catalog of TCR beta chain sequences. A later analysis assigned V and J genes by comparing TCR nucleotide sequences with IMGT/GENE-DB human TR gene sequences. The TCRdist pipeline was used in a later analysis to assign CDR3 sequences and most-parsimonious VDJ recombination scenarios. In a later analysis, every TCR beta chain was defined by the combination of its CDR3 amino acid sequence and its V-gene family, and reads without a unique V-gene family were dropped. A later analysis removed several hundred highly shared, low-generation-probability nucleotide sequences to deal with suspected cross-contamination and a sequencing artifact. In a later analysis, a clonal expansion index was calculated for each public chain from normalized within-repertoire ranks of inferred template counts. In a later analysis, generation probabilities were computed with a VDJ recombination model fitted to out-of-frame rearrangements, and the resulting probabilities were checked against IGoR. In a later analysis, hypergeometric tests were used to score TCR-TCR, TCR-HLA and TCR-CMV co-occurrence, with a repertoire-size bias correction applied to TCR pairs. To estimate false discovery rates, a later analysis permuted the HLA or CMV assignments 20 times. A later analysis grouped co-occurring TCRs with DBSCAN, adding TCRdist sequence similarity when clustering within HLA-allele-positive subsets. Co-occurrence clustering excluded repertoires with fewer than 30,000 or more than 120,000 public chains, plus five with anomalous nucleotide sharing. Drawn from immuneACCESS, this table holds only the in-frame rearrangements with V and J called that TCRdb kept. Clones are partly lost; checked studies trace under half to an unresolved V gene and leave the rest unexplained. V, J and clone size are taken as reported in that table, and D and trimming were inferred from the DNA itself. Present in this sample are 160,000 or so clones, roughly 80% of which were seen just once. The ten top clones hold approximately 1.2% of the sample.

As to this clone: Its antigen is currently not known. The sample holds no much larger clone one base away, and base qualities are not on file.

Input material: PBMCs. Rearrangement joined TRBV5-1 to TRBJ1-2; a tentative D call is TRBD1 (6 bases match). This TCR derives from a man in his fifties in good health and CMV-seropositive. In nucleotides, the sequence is TGCGCCAGCAGCTTGGGACAGGCTAACTATGGCTACACCTTC. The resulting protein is CASSLGQANYGYTF.